The clone carrying this T cell receptor beta chain was seen repeatedly, ten times or more. Constant-region reverse primers amplified full-length variable regions, followed by semi-nested Nested Universal Primer A PCR. TCRdb re-called the 5' RACE reads with MiXCR, one entry per CDR3 protein. This table has about 32,000 distinct CDR3 sequences, around 24% appearing once. V was cut by 0 bases and J by 0 bases, with 6 bases left in between. Germline V gives CDR1 SGHRS, CDR2 YFSETQ. The length of the CDR3 is 15 residues. CD4+CD45RO+CD25- cells were isolated as memory CD4+ T cells. Sequencing was done on a sample of memory CD4+ T cells sorted from blood. Described subset: memory CD4+ T cells, CD4+CD45RO+CD25-. This TCR came from a female donor with breast cancer. The chain uses TRBV5-1 and TRBJ2-2; D ambiguous. DNA of the CDR3: TGCGCCAGCAGCTTGGAGGCGGCGAACACCGGGGAGCTGTTTTTT. Translating gives CASSLEAANTGELFF.